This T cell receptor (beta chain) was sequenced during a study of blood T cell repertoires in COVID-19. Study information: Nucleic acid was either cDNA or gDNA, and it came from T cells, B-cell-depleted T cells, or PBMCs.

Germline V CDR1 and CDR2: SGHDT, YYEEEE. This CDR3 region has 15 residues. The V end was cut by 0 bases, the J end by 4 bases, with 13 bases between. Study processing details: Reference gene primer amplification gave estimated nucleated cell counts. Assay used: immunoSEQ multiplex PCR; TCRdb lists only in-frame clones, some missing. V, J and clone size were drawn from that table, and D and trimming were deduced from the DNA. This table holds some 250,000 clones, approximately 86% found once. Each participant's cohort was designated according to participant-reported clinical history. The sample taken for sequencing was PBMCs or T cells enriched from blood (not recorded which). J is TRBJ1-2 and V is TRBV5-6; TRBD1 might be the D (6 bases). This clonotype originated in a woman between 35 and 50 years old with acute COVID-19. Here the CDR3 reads CASSLAWGGTYGYTF. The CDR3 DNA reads TGTGCCAGCAGCTTGGCCTGGGGGGGCACCTATGGCTACACCTTC.